The following is a T cell receptor beta chain sequence with its context. Its specificity is unknown. This sample stems from a study of cytotoxic CD8 clonotypes in ibrutinib-treated CLL. Across the study: The patients, around 10 relapsed/refractory and approximately 14 treatment-naive, included approximately 17 who were IGHV unmutated. Regarding the study as a whole: Clonality went up at ibrutinib response and then declined back toward baseline at progression. Once treatment began, public clonotypes, which were uncommon, contracted or stayed stable.

Deep sequencing aimed at 1 in 200,000 to 1 in 1 million T cells' resolution. Clones were sequenced by immunoSEQ multiplex PCR, and TCRdb holds only the in-frame ones, with some missing. The sample has roughly 200,000 clones, 75% to 80% seen once. The germline V and J ends were trimmed by 7 bases and 11 bases, with 23 bases remaining between them. CDR3 length: 14 amino acids. In germline, CDR1 is LNHDA, CDR2 SQIVND (reference sequence). This specimen consisted of PBMCs, obtained after 12 months of ibrutinib treatment. This TCR came from a human donor with chronic lymphocytic leukemia. This chain joins TRBV19 and TRBJ1-1; D gene ambiguous. CDR3 DNA: TGTGCCAGTACCCAAGGTCGGGGTTTCGAATACGCTTTCTTT. It codes for CASTQGRGFEYAFF. The full variable domain, completed using reference TRBV19 and TRBJ1-1, is DGGITQSPKYLFRKEGQNVTLSCEQNLNHDAMYWYRQDPGQGLRLIYYSQIVNDFQKGDIAEGYSVSREKKESFPLTVTSAQKNPTAFYLCASTQGRGFEYAFFGQGTRLTVV.